Following are 21 T cell receptor beta chains from one sample sequenced in a study of glioma-infiltrating T cells. TCR alpha and beta CDR3 regions were amplified from RNA using iRepertoire nested multiplex PCR. Via MiXCR, TCRdb re-called the multiplex PCR reads, giving one row per CDR3 protein. The sample gives about 140,000 distinct CDR3 sequences, roughly 43% of which show up once; roughly 20% is in the top ten. The sample consisted of glioma tissue, nonneoplastic brain tissue, or PBMCs (not recorded which). These receptors were collected from a human donor with low-grade glioma or glioblastoma, undergoing nonglioma brain surgery, or in good health (not recorded which).

This chain joins TRBV2 and TRBJ2-1, with 9 positions matching TRBD2. CDR1 and CDR2 from the germline V gene are SNHLY and FYNNEI. The CDR3 consists of 15 residues. Losses at the gene ends were 3 bases for V and 7 bases for J; bases not matched to a gene: 7. The chain's CDR3 is CASSDIAGAVNEQFF. CDR3 nucleotides: TGTGCCAGCAGTGATATAGCGGGGGCGGTGAATGAGCAGTTCTTC.

The rearrangement uses TRBV4-1 and TRBJ1-4; D ambiguous. Trimming removed 0 bases from V and 14 bases from J, with 13 bases in between. This CDR3 is 13 amino acids long. The germline V gene encodes CDR1 MGHRA and CDR2 YSYEKL. CDR3 region: CASSQDRLGSLFF. DNA for the CDR3: TGCGCCAGCAGCCAAGATCGGTTGGGCAGTCTGTTTTTT.

The genes are TRBV5-1 and TRBJ1-1; D may be TRBD1 (6 bases). Trimming shortened V by 3 bases and J by 5 bases, and 14 bases separated the two germline ends. Germline lookup yields CDR1 SGHRS and CDR2 YFSETQ. CDR3 length: 14 residues. This CDR3 reads CASSSNTGTTEAFF. The DNA of the CDR3 is TGCGCCAGCAGCTCGAACACAGGGACGACTGAAGCTTTCTTT.

This chain joins TRBV14 and TRBJ2-5; weak D call: TRBD2 (6 bases). CDR3 length: 16 residues. CDR1 is SGHDN and CDR2 is FVKESK in the germline V gene. Trimming took off 1 base at V and 5 bases at J, with 17 bases between the two ends. The CDR3 DNA reads as TGTGCCAGCAGCCAAGTAGCGGAGACTCGCCGGGAGACCCAGTACTTC. Amino acids: CASSQVAETRRETQYF.

Only one count was recorded for this clonotype. This chain uses TRBV7-2 with TRBJ1-2; 12 bases agree with TRBD1. The germline CDR1 and CDR2 sequences are SGHTA and FQGNSA. This CDR3 has 14 residues. V lost 5 bases to trimming and J lost 6 bases; unmatched junction nucleotides: 4. The CDR3 reads CASSPGDRGHGYTF. CDR3 coding DNA: TGTGCCAGCAGCCCCGGGGACAGGGGGCATGGCTACACCTTC.

This clonotype came up a few times. The chain recombines TRBV10-1 with TRBJ2-3; D is undetermined. Germline V CDR1 and CDR2: WNHNN, SYGVQD (reference sequence). The CDR3 consists of 11 residues. V lost 3 bases and J 6 bases, leaving 4 bases between the germline ends. The CDR3 protein is CASSDGDTQYF. In nucleotides, the CDR3 is TGCGCCAGCAGTGACGGGGATACGCAGTATTTT.

The CDR3 sequence is CASSLMANSPLHF. In nucleotides, the CDR3 is TGTGCCAGCAGCTTAATGGCGAATTCACCCCTCCACTTT. The chain carries TRBV7-9 and TRBJ1-6, with no clear D. V lost 2 bases to trimming and J lost 7 bases, with 6 bases between them. CDR1 is SEHNR, CDR2 FQNEAQ, per germline (reference sequence). CDR3 size: 13 residues.

The chain recombines TRBV7-9 with TRBJ2-5; D gene ambiguous. The germline V gene encodes CDR1 SEHNR and CDR2 FQNEAQ (reference sequence). This CDR3 is built from 13 residues. Deletions cut 1 base from V and 5 bases from J, with 8 bases between. The chain's CDR3 is CASSLGVPETQYF. The CDR3 bases are TGTGCCAGCAGCTTAGGGGTTCCGGAGACCCAGTACTTC.

The V call is TRBV27, the J call TRBJ2-1; TRBD2 matches at 11 bases. The V gene end was trimmed by 6 bases and the J gene end by 7 bases; junction bases not matched to a gene: 2. The V gene's germline CDR1 is MNHEY and CDR2 SMNVEV (reference sequence). This CDR3 contains 13 residues. CDR3 nucleotides: TGTGCCAGCAGACGGACTAGCGGGAATGAGCAGTTCTTC. This gives the protein CASRRTSGNEQFF.

This clonotype was picked up a small number of times. This chain uses TRBV6-1 with TRBJ1-5; unclear D gene. Germline assignment: CDR1 MNHNS and CDR2 SASEGT. This CDR3 has 15 residues. V was trimmed by 6 bases and J by 8 bases, leaving 20 bases between them. CDR3 coding DNA: TGTGCCAGCAGCTCCGGGGAGGGCCTCGTAGAGCCCCAGCATTTT. Translating gives CASSSGEGLVEPQHF.

This clonotype was seen only a few times. The chain has TRBV7-2 and TRBJ1-1; TRBD1 is a possible D gene (5 bases). Trimming took 5 bases from V and 7 from J, leaving 14 bases between them. The germline gives CDR1 SGHTA, CDR2 FQGNSA. This CDR3 is 13 amino acids long. CDR3 sequence reads: CASSPRQILEAFF. The CDR3 DNA reads as TGTGCCAGCAGCCCCCGACAGATCCTTGAAGCTTTCTTT.

The chain is built from TRBV12-3 or TRBV12-4 and TRBJ2-4; 7 nucleotides agree with TRBD1. The CDR3 consists of 13 residues. With 7 bases clipped from V and 7 bases from J, the junction kept 7 bases outside the gene matches. The CDR3 DNA reads as TGTGCCAGCACCCCGACAGGGAGCAACATTCAGTACTTC. Translating it yields CASTPTGSNIQYF.

There are many counts of this clonotype. The genes are TRBV27 and TRBJ2-1, with TRBD2 identical over 8 bases. J was trimmed by 6 bases and V by 6 bases; bases with no gene match: 10. From germline, CDR1 is MNHEY and CDR2 SMNVEV (reference sequence). This CDR3 spans 15 amino acids. The CDR3 is CASSRGREVGNEQFF. The CDR3 nucleotides read TGTGCCAGCAGCCGCGGGCGGGAGGTGGGCAATGAGCAGTTCTTC.

This clonotype was counted a few times. The chain recombines TRBV6-2 or TRBV6-3 with TRBJ2-5, with 10 bases fitting TRBD2. The CDR3 loop spans 15 amino acids. J lost 3 bases, V lost 5 bases, and 6 bases had no gene match. Per germline, CDR1 MNHEY and CDR2 SVGEGT. CDR3 sequence (DNA): TGTGCCAGCAGTACCCGGACTAGCGGAAAAGAGACCCAGTACTTC. Translating it yields CASSTRTSGKETQYF.

This clonotype was observed once. The rearrangement joins TRBV4-1 to TRBJ2-5; D may be TRBD1 (5 bases). The CDR3 is made up of 16 amino acids. Trimming shortened V by 0 bases and J by 7 bases, and 18 bases separated the two germline ends. CDR1 is MGHRA and CDR2 is YSYEKL in the germline V gene. The CDR3 DNA is TGCGCCAGCAGCCAAGATCCGGACATACCCCAGGGGACCCAGTACTTC. Its translation: CASSQDPDIPQGTQYF.

The V gene is TRBV11-3, the J gene TRBJ1-1; no firm D call. The CDR3 has 13 amino acids. Trimming took off 2 bases at V and 7 bases at J, with 11 bases between the two ends. CDR1 is SGHNT and CDR2 is YENEEA in the germline V gene. CDR3 protein: CASSLSQDHEAFF. CDR3 nucleotide sequence: TGTGCCAGCAGCTTATCTCAGGATCATGAAGCTTTCTTT. Based on the CDR3 plus reference TRBV11-3 and TRBJ1-1, the full variable domain is EAGVVQSPRYKIIEKKQPVAFWCNPISGHNTLYWYLQNLGQGPELLIRYENEEAVDDSQLPKDRFSAERLKGVDSTLKIQPAELGDSAVYLCASSLSQDHEAFFGQGTRLTVV.

The table lists this clonotype with a few counts. The chain recombines TRBV20-1 with TRBJ1-1; D is perhaps TRBD1 (5 bases). This CDR3 has 12 residues. V was trimmed by 5 bases and J by 3 bases, leaving 10 bases between them. The germline CDR1 and CDR2 sequences are DFQATT and SNEGSKA (reference sequence). CDR3 nucleotide sequence: TGCAGTGCTGGAAGGGGCGACACTGAAGCTTTCTTT. Protein product: CSAGRGDTEAFF.

This clonotype was counted a few times. V and J are TRBV6-6 and TRBJ2-1; 10 positions match TRBD1. The germline CDR1 and CDR2 sequences are MNHNY and SVGAGI (reference sequence). This CDR3 spans 17 amino acids. With 2 bases clipped from V and 5 bases from J, the junction kept 9 bases outside the gene matches. In nucleotides, the CDR3 is TGTGCCAGCAGTTACACCTCGGGACAGGGGTCCAACAATGAGCAGTTCTTC. Its translation: CASSYTSGQGSNNEQFF.

This clonotype has ten or more counts. The chain uses TRBV6-1 and TRBJ1-1, with D hard to call. CDR1 and CDR2 from the germline V gene are MNHNS and SASEGT. Trimming stripped 5 bases from V and 1 base from J, with 5 bases between. The CDR3 has 12 amino acids. DNA for the CDR3: TGTGCCAGCAGTCATCGGAACACTGAAGCTTTCTTT. This sequence encodes CASSHRNTEAFF.

This clonotype was detected ten times or more. The gene calls are TRBV6-1 and TRBJ2-5, with D perhaps matching TRBD1 or TRBD2 (5 bases each). This CDR3 contains 17 residues. Trimming stripped 2 bases from V and 1 base from J, with 17 bases between. The germline V gene encodes CDR1 MNHNS and CDR2 SASEGT. This CDR3 is CASSERLGGTGQETQYF. The CDR3 nucleotides read TGTGCCAGCAGTGAACGGCTGGGTGGGACCGGCCAAGAGACCCAGTACTTC.

This clonotype was recorded only once. Germline is not matched at one junction end, which may reflect a read error. The chain combines TRBV10-2 with TRBJ1-1, with unresolved D. The CDR3 contains 13 residues. CDR1 is WSHSY, CDR2 SAAADI, per germline. CDR3 protein: CASRKGRNTEAFF. The CDR3 DNA reads TGCGCCAGCAGGAAGGGCCGGAACACTGAAGCTTTCTTC.